One and the same sample provided the 17 T cell receptor beta chains below, sequenced in a study of blood T cells in healthy people across ages. Next came a second PCR, run for about 6 to 12 cycles, which used a sample-barcoded 5' primer along with a J-beta primer mix. TCRdb re-analysed the 5' RACE reads in MiXCR, keeping a single row per CDR3 protein. The table lists about 1.8 million distinct CDR3 sequences, roughly 49% of them singletons. Sequences were obtained from blood. The receptor set was obtained from a woman between 35 and 50 years old in good health.

This clonotype was found a few times. The rearrangement joins TRBV29-1 to TRBJ2-4; possible D gene TRBD2, 6 bases. The assigned J gene may be wrong: the sequence end matches TRBJ2-7 better. This CDR3 has 15 amino acids. Per germline, CDR1 SQVTM and CDR2 ANQGSEA. The CDR3 DNA follows: TGCAGCGTTGAAGATCGGAGGGGCGGGTCCTACGAGCAGTACTTC. Residues: CSVEDRRGGSYEQYF.

The rearrangement joins TRBV28 to TRBJ2-1; TRBD2 matches at 8 bases. The germline V gene has CDR1 MDHEN and CDR2 SYDVKM. The CDR3 is made up of 14 amino acids. The trim removed 6 bases at V and 0 bases at J, leaving 1 base unmatched. The DNA for the CDR3 is TGTGCCAGCAGACTAGCGGTCTCCTACAATGAGCAGTTCTTC. It yields the protein CASRLAVSYNEQFF.

The J gene is TRBJ2-7, the V gene TRBV9; 10 bases agree with TRBD2. CDR1 is SGDLS, CDR2 YYNGEE, per germline. CDR3 length equals 14 residues. V lost 3 bases and J lost 7; bases outside the gene matches: 7. The DNA of the CDR3 is TGTGCCAGCAGCGCGGGACTAGCGCTAAATGAGCAGTACTTC. Protein sequence: CASSAGLALNEQYF.

About this clonotype itself: At one of its ends the junction is not consistent with the germline gene, which may arise from a read error. V gene TRBV4-1 combines with J gene TRBJ2-7, with 8 bases lining up with TRBD1. Germline-derived CDR1 and CDR2 are MGHRA and YSYEKL. The CDR3 is 16 amino acids. The CDR3 DNA reads TGCGCCGGCAGCCAAGCCCCGGACAGGGAACCCTACGAGCAGTACTTC. As protein: CAGSQAPDREPYEQYF.

This clonotype has just a few counts. The chain recombines TRBV4-1 with TRBJ2-7; D perhaps matches TRBD2 (5 bases). The germline V gene encodes CDR1 MGHRA and CDR2 YSYEKL. The germline V and J ends were trimmed by 1 base and 9 bases, with 13 bases remaining between them. The CDR3 runs to 13 residues. CDR3 sequence: CASSQVNLALQYF. The CDR3 DNA reads TGCGCCAGCAGCCAAGTGAACCTAGCCTTGCAGTACTTC.

The table lists this clonotype with a few counts. This chain links TRBV4-3 with TRBJ2-3; unclear D gene. The CDR3 has 13 amino acids. Deletions cut 0 bases from V and 6 bases from J, with 7 bases between. The germline V gene has CDR1 LGHNA and CDR2 YSLEER. For the CDR3, the DNA is TGCGCCAGCAGCCAAGAGAAGGCGGATACGCAGTATTTT. Its translation: CASSQEKADTQYF.

The CDR3 spells CASSPWERDVNEQFF. CDR3 bases: TGTGCCAGCAGCCCTTGGGAGCGGGATGTGAATGAGCAGTTCTTC. The V and J genes are TRBV7-9 and TRBJ2-1; 7 bases line up with TRBD2. The germline V gene has CDR1 SEHNR and CDR2 FQNEAQ (reference sequence). There are 15 residues in the CDR3. Trimming took 5 bases from V and 7 from J; bases not matched to a gene: 11.

This clonotype was seen more than once but under ten times. The CDR3 region is CASHRCCCPKNIQYF. The CDR3 bases are TGTGCCAGCCACCGTTGCTGCTGTCCCAAAAACATTCAGTACTTC. The chain employs TRBV21-1 and TRBJ2-4; TRBD1, the table's D call, was not compared with the DNA. TRBV21-1 is deemed a pseudogene. The CDR3 has 15 amino acids.

The table lists this clonotype with a few counts. J is TRBJ2-7 and V is TRBV20-1, with no clear D. The better agreement between TRBJ2-5 and the DNA end casts doubt on the J call. CDR3 length: 11 amino acids. Germline V gene lookup returns CDR1 DFQATT and CDR2 SNEGSKA (reference sequence). This CDR3 reads CSAKDLETQYF. CDR3 coding DNA: TGCAGTGCAAAGGACCTAGAGACCCAGTACTTC.

The chain links TRBV7-9 to TRBJ2-3; D unresolved. The CDR3 runs 12 residues. V dropped 1 base and J dropped 10 bases, with 9 bases sitting between them. CDR1 and CDR2 (germline): SEHNR, FQNEAQ (reference sequence). The CDR3 loop reads CASSLERVAQYF. Here the CDR3 DNA reads TGTGCCAGCAGCTTAGAAAGGGTGGCGCAGTATTTT. The entire variable domain, with the rest obtained from reference TRBV7-9 and TRBJ2-3, is as follows: DTGVSQNPRHKITKRGQNVTFRCDPISEHNRLYWYRQTLGQGPEFLTYFQNEAQLEKSRLLSDRFSAERPKGSFSTLEIQRTEQGDSAMYLCASSLERVAQYFGPGTRLTVL.

This clonotype was detected a few times. The chain carries TRBV13 and TRBJ1-1; perhaps TRBD1 as D (5 bases). Trimming removed 3 bases at V and 6 bases at J, with 11 bases between. This CDR3 has 13 residues. Per the germline V gene, CDR1 is PRHDT and CDR2 is FYEKMQ (reference sequence). The CDR3, as DNA: TGTGCCAGCAGCTTGGGACCCCTCCCTGAAGCTTTCTTT. Translating gives CASSLGPLPEAFF.

CDR3 protein: CASSRRGGVPHQETQYF. CDR3 coding DNA: TGTGCCAGCAGCAGACGTGGGGGGGTACCTCACCAAGAGACCCAGTACTTC. V gene TRBV7-9 combines with J gene TRBJ2-5; TRBD2 aligns across 7 bases. V trimming: 5 bases; J trimming: 0 bases; junction bases outside the gene matches: 12. Germline V gene data show CDR1 as SEHNR and CDR2 as FQNEAQ (reference sequence). This CDR3 contains 17 residues. Full variable domain (remainder filled in from reference TRBV7-9 and TRBJ2-5): DTGVSQNPRHKITKRGQNVTFRCDPISEHNRLYWYRQTLGQGPEFLTYFQNEAQLEKSRLLSDRFSAERPKGSFSTLEIQRTEQGDSAMYLCASSRRGGVPHQETQYFGPGTRLLVL.

The chain is built from TRBV7-2 and TRBJ2-7; 9 bases map to TRBD2. Germline values: CDR1 SGHTA, CDR2 FQGNSA. The CDR3 runs to 17 residues. The ends lost 3 bases at V and 5 bases at J; junction bases unmatched: 14. CDR3 in DNA: TGTGCCAGCAGCTTTACTACCAGCGGGGGGAAGTCCGACGAGCAGTACTTC. Protein sequence: CASSFTTSGGKSDEQYF. The full variable domain, completed using reference TRBV7-2 and TRBJ2-7, is GAGVSQSPSNKVTEKGKDVELRCDPISGHTALYWYRQSLGQGLEFLIYFQGNSAPDKSGLPSDRFSAERTGGSVSTLTIQRTQQEDSAVYLCASSFTTSGGKSDEQYFGPGTRLTVT.

The chain carries TRBV28 and TRBJ2-5, with D perhaps matching TRBD1 or TRBD2 (5 bases each). V gave up 3 bases and J gave up 4 bases, with 12 bases separating them. The CDR3 is 14 amino acids. CDR1 and CDR2 from the germline V gene are MDHEN and SYDVKM. CDR3 residues: CASSFPRDRETQYF. The DNA of the CDR3 is TGTGCCAGCAGTTTTCCCAGGGACCGAGAGACCCAGTACTTC. Drawing the rest from reference TRBV28 and TRBJ2-5, the complete variable domain is DVKVTQSSRYLVKRTGEKVFLECVQDMDHENMFWYRQDPGLGLRLIYFSYDVKMKEKGDIPEGYSVSREKKERFSLILESASTNQTSMYLCASSFPRDRETQYFGPGTRLLVL.

CDR3 protein: CAIRTGTGGSGANVLTF. The CDR3 DNA follows: TGTGCCATCAGAACCGGGACAGGGGGCTCTGGGGCCAACGTCCTGACTTTC. The genes are TRBV10-3 and TRBJ2-6, with 11 bases that match TRBD1. The CDR3 spans 17 residues. Germline CDR1 is ENHRY and CDR2 is SYGVKD. The V and J ends lost 6 bases and 0 bases, in that order; junction bases with no gene match: 4.

This chain uses TRBV12-3 or TRBV12-4 with TRBJ1-4; D not resolved. V was trimmed by 4 bases and J by 7 bases, leaving 19 bases between them. This CDR3 has 16 amino acids. The CDR3 reads CASSSSLTIRSEKLFF. CDR3 nucleotides: TGTGCCAGCAGTTCCTCCCTTACGATTCGTAGTGAAAAACTGTTTTTT.

On this clonotype itself: The CDR3 ends on some other residue instead of the conserved phenylalanine or tryptophan, so this is likely a read error. The chain links TRBV12-3 or TRBV12-4 to TRBJ2-5; 10 bases are shared with TRBD1. Gene TRBJ2-7 matches the end of the DNA better, so the J call may be wrong. The CDR3 has 14 amino acids. As DNA, the CDR3 is TGTGCCAGCACCAAAGGGACAGGGGCTGGCGAGCAGTACCTC. This gives the protein CASTKGTGAGEQYL.